Below are 17 T cell receptor beta chains sequenced from a single sample in a study of blood T cell repertoires in COVID-19. Sequencing was performed with immunoSEQ multiplex PCR; in TCRdb, only in-frame clones are kept and a portion is missing. Among fewer than 400,000 clones listed, approximately 91% were seen once. The sequenced sample was PBMCs or T cells enriched from blood (not recorded which). These TCRs come from a woman in her 30s who had been exposed to COVID-19.

The rearrangement uses TRBV21-1 and TRBJ2-1; TRBD1, the D gene given by the table, was not confirmed from the DNA. TRBV21-1 is classified as a pseudogene. The CDR3 contains 16 residues. This CDR3 reads CASSKETTGVYNEQFF. In nucleotides, the CDR3 is TGTGCCAGCAGCAAAGAGACGACAGGGGTCTACAATGAGCAGTTCTTC.

The chain couples TRBV5-4 to TRBJ1-2; 10 bases fit TRBD1. The CDR3 sequence is 15 residues long. Per the germline V gene, CDR1 is SGHNT and CDR2 is YYREEE (reference sequence). V dropped 4 bases and J dropped 3; count of bases not matched to a gene: 6. The CDR3 sequence is CASSARTGGHYGYTF. The CDR3 DNA sequence: TGTGCCAGCAGCGCGCGGACAGGGGGACACTATGGCTACACCTTC.

The rearrangement joins TRBV13 to TRBJ2-1; 9 nucleotides line up with TRBD2. This CDR3 has 15 amino acids. Trimming took 5 bases from V and 7 from J; bases not matched to a gene: 9. The V gene's germline CDR1 is PRHDT and CDR2 FYEKMQ (reference sequence). The CDR3 region has the DNA TGTGCCAGCAGCCCGCGGGGGGGCCGTAATAATGAGCAGTTCTTC. Translating it yields CASSPRGGRNNEQFF.

This chain connects TRBV4-1 to TRBJ2-3; tentative D call: TRBD1 (5 bases). The germline V gene has CDR1 MGHRA and CDR2 YSYEKL. V dropped 0 bases and J dropped 1 base, with 5 bases sitting between them. There are 14 residues in the CDR3. CDR3 region: CASSQEGGTDTQYF. The CDR3 region has the DNA TGCGCCAGCAGCCAAGAAGGGGGCACAGATACGCAGTATTTT.

The chain carries TRBV7-2 and TRBJ1-2; D ambiguous. In germline, CDR1 is SGHTA, CDR2 FQGNSA. The V and J ends lost 6 bases and 1 base respectively, with 9 bases between them. CDR3 length equals 13 residues. The CDR3 DNA reads as TGTGCCAGCAGTCAAGACTTTAACTATGGCTACACCTTC. Translating it yields CASSQDFNYGYTF. Variable domain in full (rest from reference TRBV7-2 and TRBJ1-2): GAGVSQSPSNKVTEKGKDVELRCDPISGHTALYWYRQSLGQGLEFLIYFQGNSAPDKSGLPSDRFSAERTGGSVSTLTIQRTQQEDSAVYLCASSQDFNYGYTFGSGTRLTVV.

The V and J genes are TRBV6-2 or TRBV6-3 and TRBJ1-1, with a tentative D call TRBD1 (5 bases). Germline V gives CDR1 MNHEY, CDR2 SVGEGT. The V and J ends lost 5 bases and 1 base respectively, with 17 bases between them. CDR3 length equals 16 residues. This CDR3 is CASSTPRQGGNTEAFF. DNA for the CDR3: TGTGCCAGCAGTACCCCCCGGCAGGGAGGGAACACTGAAGCTTTCTTT.

This clone came up a few times. The J gene is TRBJ2-7, the V gene TRBV4-1; 8 positions agree with TRBD2. The CDR3 sequence is 17 residues long. Per the germline V gene, CDR1 is MGHRA and CDR2 is YSYEKL. J was trimmed by 5 bases and V by 5 bases; bases with no gene match: 17. As DNA, the CDR3 is TGCGCCAGCAGCGGAGAAATACTAGCGGCGAGTGAGGACGAGCAGTACTTC. It yields the protein CASSGEILAASEDEQYF.

This clone appeared a few times. The chain joins TRBV5-6 to TRBJ1-2; D gene uncertain. The ends were cut back, 4 bases at V and 4 bases at J, with 20 bases in the middle. The CDR3 spans 16 residues. Per germline, CDR1 SGHDT and CDR2 YYEEEE. The CDR3 nucleotides are TGTGCCAGCAGCCCCCTGGGGAGGGATCGGGCCTATGGCTACACCTTC. Amino acid sequence: CASSPLGRDRAYGYTF.

The CDR3 loop reads CASSLNAGLNTEAFF. CDR3 nucleotides: TGCGCCAGCAGCTTGAACGCAGGCCTGAACACTGAAGCTTTCTTT. This chain joins TRBV5-1 and TRBJ1-1; no clear D gene. Germline values: CDR1 SGHRS, CDR2 YFSETQ. Trimming left V 1 base short and J 0 bases short, with 10 bases between. This CDR3 has 15 residues. Based on the CDR3 plus reference TRBV5-1 and TRBJ1-1, the full variable domain is KAGVTQTPRYLIKTRGQQVTLSCSPISGHRSVSWYQQTPGQGLQFLFEYFSETQRNKGNFPGRFSGRQFSNSRSEMNVSTLELGDSALYLCASSLNAGLNTEAFFGQGTRLTVV.

The genes are TRBV4-1 and TRBJ1-1; D possibly corresponds to TRBD1 (6 bases). V dropped 4 bases and J dropped 3 bases, with 12 bases sitting between them. From germline, CDR1 is MGHRA and CDR2 YSYEKL. This CDR3 contains 14 residues. The CDR3 protein is CASSRSTGDTEAFF. The CDR3 DNA reads TGCGCCAGCAGCCGGTCGACAGGAGACACTGAAGCTTTCTTT.

The chain uses TRBV2 and TRBJ1-2; 7 positions match TRBD1. CDR1 and CDR2 from the germline V gene are SNHLY and FYNNEI. The CDR3 has 14 amino acids. V was pared by 6 bases and J by 8 bases, with 12 bases of the junction left unmatched. The DNA of the CDR3 is TGTGCCAGCAGCTTATTCAGACAGGGAGAGGGCTACACCTTC. It yields the protein CASSLFRQGEGYTF. The variable domain in full, with the rest retrieved from reference TRBV2 and TRBJ1-2, is EPEVTQTPSHQVTQMGQEVILRCVPISNHLYFYWYRQILGQKVEFLVSFYNNEISEKSEIFDDQFSVERPDGSNFTLKIRSTKLEDSAMYFCASSLFRQGEGYTFGSGTRLTVV.

The chain joins TRBV4-1 to TRBJ1-5; the D gene is possibly TRBD1 (6 bases). The CDR3 sequence is 16 residues long. Germline V gene data show CDR1 as MGHRA and CDR2 as YSYEKL. V lost 2 bases and J lost 1, with 12 bases in between. CDR3 sequence (DNA): TGCGCCAGCAGCCAACCTGGGGGCGGAAGCAATCAGCCCCAGCATTTT. Protein sequence: CASSQPGGGSNQPQHF.

This chain uses TRBV5-1 with TRBJ2-3, with D perhaps TRBD1 (5 bases). The V gene lost 3 bases and the J gene lost 1 base, with 12 bases spanning the gap. CDR1 SGHRS and CDR2 YFSETQ come from the germline V gene. This CDR3 is built from 15 residues. The CDR3 reads CASSSGLLGTDTQYF. The DNA of the CDR3 is TGCGCCAGCAGCTCAGGGTTATTGGGCACAGATACGCAGTATTTT. Together with reference TRBV5-1 and TRBJ2-3, the CDR3 gives the full variable domain: KAGVTQTPRYLIKTRGQQVTLSCSPISGHRSVSWYQQTPGQGLQFLFEYFSETQRNKGNFPGRFSGRQFSNSRSEMNVSTLELGDSALYLCASSSGLLGTDTQYFGPGTRLTVL.

This clone occurred once. The chain joins TRBV7-9 to TRBJ2-5, with D possibly matching TRBD2 (5 bases). The CDR3 has 15 amino acids. CDR1 is SEHNR, CDR2 FQNEAQ, per germline (reference sequence). V gave up 0 bases and J gave up 3 bases, with 11 bases separating them. The CDR3 region has the DNA TGTGCCAGCAGCTTAGCCCTACTAGGGAAAGAGACCCAGTACTTC. Translation: CASSLALLGKETQYF.

V is TRBV16 and J is TRBJ1-5, with 9 bases identical to TRBD1. After removal of 4 bases from V and 2 bases from J, the junction contained 6 bases not matched to a gene. The CDR3 spans 16 residues. Germline loops: CDR1 KGHSY, CDR2 FQNENV. The CDR3 coding sequence is TGTGCCAGCAGCCCTCCAAGGACAGGGGGCAATCAGCCCCAGCATTTT. Amino acid sequence: CASSPPRTGGNQPQHF.

Only one count was recorded for this clone. V usage is TRBV19 and J usage is TRBJ1-5, with 11 bases that match TRBD1. Trimming removed 6 bases from V and 6 bases from J; junction bases left unmatched: 13. CDR1 is LNHDA and CDR2 is SQIVND in the germline V gene (reference sequence). This CDR3 has 17 residues. CDR3 region: CASRDRGLRKSGQPQHF. Here the CDR3 DNA reads TGTGCCAGTAGGGACAGGGGGCTAAGAAAGAGCGGTCAGCCCCAGCATTTT. Full variable domain (missing parts from reference TRBV19 and TRBJ1-5): DGGITQSPKYLFRKEGQNVTLSCEQNLNHDAMYWYRQDPGQGLRLIYYSQIVNDFQKGDIAEGYSVSREKKESFPLTVTSAQKNPTAFYLCASRDRGLRKSGQPQHFGDGTRLSIL.

The chain combines TRBV6-5 with TRBJ2-5, with D possibly matching TRBD1 (5 bases). Germline CDR1 MNHEY, CDR2 SVGAGI. The CDR3 extends over 15 amino acids. The V end lost 5 bases, the J end lost 5 bases, and 18 bases lay between the germline ends. Here the CDR3 reads CASSQLGRNGETQYF. The CDR3 DNA sequence: TGTGCCAGCAGTCAACTGGGGCGAAATGGGGAGACCCAGTACTTC.